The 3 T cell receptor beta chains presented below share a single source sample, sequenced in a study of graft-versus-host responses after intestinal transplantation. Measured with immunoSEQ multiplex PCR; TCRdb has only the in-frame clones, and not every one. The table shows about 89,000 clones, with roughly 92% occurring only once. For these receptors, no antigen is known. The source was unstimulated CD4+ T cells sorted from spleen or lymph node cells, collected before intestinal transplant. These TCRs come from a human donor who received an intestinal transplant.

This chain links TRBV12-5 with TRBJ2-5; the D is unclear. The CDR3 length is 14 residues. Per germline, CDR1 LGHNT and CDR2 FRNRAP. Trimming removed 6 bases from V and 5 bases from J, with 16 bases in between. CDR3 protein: CASGIKKGSETQYF. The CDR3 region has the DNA TGTGCTAGTGGCATTAAAAAGGGCTCGGAGACCCAGTACTTC. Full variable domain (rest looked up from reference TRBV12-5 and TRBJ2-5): DARVTQTPRHKVTEMGQEVTMRCQPILGHNTVFWYRQTMMQGLELLAYFRNRAPLDDSGMPKDRFSAEMPDATLATLKIQPSEPRDSAVYFCASGIKKGSETQYFGPGTRLLVL.

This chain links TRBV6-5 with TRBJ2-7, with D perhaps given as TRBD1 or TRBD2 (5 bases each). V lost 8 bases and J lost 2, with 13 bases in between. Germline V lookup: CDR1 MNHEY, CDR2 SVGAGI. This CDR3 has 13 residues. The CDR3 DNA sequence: TGTGCCAGCGGCCGGGACCCTACCTACGAGCAGTACTTC. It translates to CASGRDPTYEQYF.

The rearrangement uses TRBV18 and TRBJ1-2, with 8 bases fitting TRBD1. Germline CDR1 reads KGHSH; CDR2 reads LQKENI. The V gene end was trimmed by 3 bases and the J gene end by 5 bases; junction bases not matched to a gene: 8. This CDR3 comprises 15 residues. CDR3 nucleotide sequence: TGTGCCAGCTCACCTACAGGGGGGGTGATGTATGGCTACACCTTC. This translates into CASSPTGGVMYGYTF.